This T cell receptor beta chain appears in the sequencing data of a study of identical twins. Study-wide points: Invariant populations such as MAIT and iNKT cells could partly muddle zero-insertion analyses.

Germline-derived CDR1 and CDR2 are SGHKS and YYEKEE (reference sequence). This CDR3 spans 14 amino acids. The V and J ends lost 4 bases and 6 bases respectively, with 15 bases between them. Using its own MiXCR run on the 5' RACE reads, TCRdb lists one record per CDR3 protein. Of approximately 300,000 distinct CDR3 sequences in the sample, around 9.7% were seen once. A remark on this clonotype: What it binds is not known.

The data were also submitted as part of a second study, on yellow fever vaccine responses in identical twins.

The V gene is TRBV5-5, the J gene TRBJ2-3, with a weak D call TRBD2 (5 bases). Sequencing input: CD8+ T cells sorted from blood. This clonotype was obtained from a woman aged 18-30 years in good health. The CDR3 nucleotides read TGTGCCAGCAGCCGGGAAGGCAGCATCGATACGCAGTATTTT. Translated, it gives CASSREGSIDTQYF.